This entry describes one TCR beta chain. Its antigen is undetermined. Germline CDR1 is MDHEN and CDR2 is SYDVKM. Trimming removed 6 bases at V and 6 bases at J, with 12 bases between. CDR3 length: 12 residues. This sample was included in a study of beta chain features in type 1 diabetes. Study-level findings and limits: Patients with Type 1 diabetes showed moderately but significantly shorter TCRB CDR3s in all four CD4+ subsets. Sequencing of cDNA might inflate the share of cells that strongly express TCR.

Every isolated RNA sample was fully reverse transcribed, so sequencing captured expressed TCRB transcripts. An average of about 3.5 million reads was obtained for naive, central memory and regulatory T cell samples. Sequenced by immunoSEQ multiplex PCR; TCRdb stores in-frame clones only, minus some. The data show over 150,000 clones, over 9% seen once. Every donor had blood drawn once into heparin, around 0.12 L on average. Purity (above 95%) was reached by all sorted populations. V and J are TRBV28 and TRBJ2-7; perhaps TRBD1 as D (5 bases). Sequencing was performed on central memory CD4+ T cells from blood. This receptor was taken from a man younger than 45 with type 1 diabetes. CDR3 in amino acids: CASSRVSREQYF. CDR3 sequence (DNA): TGTGCCAGCAGCAGGGTCTCACGCGAGCAGTACTTC. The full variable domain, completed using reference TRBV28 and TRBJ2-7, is DVKVTQSSRYLVKRTGEKVFLECVQDMDHENMFWYRQDPGLGLRLIYFSYDVKMKEKGDIPEGYSVSREKKERFSLILESASTNQTSMYLCASSRVSREQYFGPGTRLTVT.